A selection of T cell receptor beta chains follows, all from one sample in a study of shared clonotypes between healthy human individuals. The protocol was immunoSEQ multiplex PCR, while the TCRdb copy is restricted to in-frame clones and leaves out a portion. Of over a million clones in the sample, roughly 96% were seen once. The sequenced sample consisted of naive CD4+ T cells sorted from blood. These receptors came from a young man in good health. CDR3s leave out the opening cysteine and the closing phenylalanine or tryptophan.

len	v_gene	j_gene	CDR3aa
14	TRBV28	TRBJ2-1	ASSPLWAGGYNEQF
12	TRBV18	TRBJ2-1	ASSPGTAYNEQF
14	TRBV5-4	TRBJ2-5	ASSLAGPAAQETQY
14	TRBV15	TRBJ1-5	ATSRDQPTLPQPQH
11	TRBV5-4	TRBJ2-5	ASSYTDQETQY
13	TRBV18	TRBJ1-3	ASSDRLSSGNTIY
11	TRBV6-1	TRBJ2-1	ASSEEVGTSLF
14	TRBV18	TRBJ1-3	ASSPLSGGTGNTIY
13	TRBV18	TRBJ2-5	ASSPSNGPQETQY
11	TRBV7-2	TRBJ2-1	ASGFLGGNEQF
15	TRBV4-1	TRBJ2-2	ASSTVLTSGRTGELF
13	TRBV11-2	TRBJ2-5	ASSLESGVWETQY